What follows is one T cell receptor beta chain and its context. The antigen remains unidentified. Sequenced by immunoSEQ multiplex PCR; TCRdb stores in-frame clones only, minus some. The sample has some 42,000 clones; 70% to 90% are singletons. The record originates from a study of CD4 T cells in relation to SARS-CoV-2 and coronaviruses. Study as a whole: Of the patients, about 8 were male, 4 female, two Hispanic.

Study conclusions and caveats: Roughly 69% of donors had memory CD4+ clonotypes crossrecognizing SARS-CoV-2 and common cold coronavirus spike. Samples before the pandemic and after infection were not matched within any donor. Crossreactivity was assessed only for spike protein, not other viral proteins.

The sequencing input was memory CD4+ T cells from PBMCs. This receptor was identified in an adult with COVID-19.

The CDR3 coding sequence is TGTGCCAGCAGCCGGGGGGTACGGACTGAAGCTTTCTTT. Its translation is CASSRGVRTEAFF. The J gene is TRBJ1-1, the V gene TRBV3-1 (or the pseudogene TRBV3-2), with a tentative D call TRBD1 (5 bases). This CDR3 is built from 13 residues. Germline V gene sequence: CDR1 LGHDT, CDR2 YNNKEL (reference sequence). V was shortened by 4 bases and J by 5 bases, with 11 bases between the two germline ends.